These T cell receptor beta chains were read from a single sample in a study of blood T cells in healthy people across ages. TCRdb called the 5' RACE reads again in MiXCR, with one record for every CDR3 protein. The sample yields around 970,000 distinct CDR3 sequences, just over 50% seen once. The sequenced sample was blood. The receptors stem from a woman aged 60-75 years in good health. Both conserved end residues are part of each CDR3. The order of the fields is J gene, clone size, V gene, D gene, CDR3 DNA, CDR3 protein. D genes are given only for firm matches. A clone size is listed for some rows: how often the clone was seen (once, few, many), or a class if it is expanded.

J: TRBJ2-7
size: NA
V: TRBV20-1
D: TRBD1
DNA: TGCAGTGCTAGAGTGGGACAGGGGGCTGGCGAGCAGTACTTC
CDR3: CSARVGQGAGEQYF

J: TRBJ1-2
size: once
V: TRBV5-1
D: TRBD1
DNA: TGCGCCAGCAGACCGGGACAGTTAGTCGAAAGCTACACCTTC
CDR3: CASRPGQLVESYTF

J: TRBJ2-3
size: NA
V: TRBV7-3
D: NA
DNA: TGTGCCAGCAGCTTGCAAGCAGGGGCGAATACGCAGTATTTT
CDR3: CASSLQAGANTQYF

J: TRBJ2-7
size: few
V: TRBV15
D: TRBD2
DNA: TGTGCCACCAGCAGTCGAAGCGGGAGTTTCAATGAGCAGTACTTC
CDR3: CATSSRSGSFNEQYF

J: TRBJ2-7
size: NA
V: TRBV20-1
D: NA
DNA: TGCAGTGCTAGAGATACAGGGCAATCCGAGCAGTACTTC
CDR3: CSARDTGQSEQYF

J: TRBJ1-2
size: few
V: TRBV28
D: NA
DNA: TGTGCCAGCAGCCTCCACCATTCAGTCTATGGCTACACCTTC
CDR3: CASSLHHSVYGYTF

J: TRBJ1-1
size: NA
V: TRBV24-1
D: NA
DNA: TGTGCCACCCGGGGCGGTAACACTGAAGCTTTCTTT
CDR3: CATRGGNTEAFF

J: TRBJ1-1
size: NA
V: TRBV20-1
D: NA
DNA: TGCAGTGCTAGTGCAGGGAACACTGAAGCTTTCTTT
CDR3: CSASAGNTEAFF

J: TRBJ1-5
size: NA
V: TRBV5-1
D: TRBD1
DNA: TGCGCCAGCAGCGAGGGACAGGAGCATCAGCCCCAGCATTTT
CDR3: CASSEGQEHQPQHF

J: TRBJ2-1
size: few
V: TRBV11-2
D: NA
DNA: TGTGCCAGCAGCTTAGCCCCAGGAGGTGAGCAGTTCTTC
CDR3: CASSLAPGGEQFF

J: TRBJ1-5
size: few
V: TRBV20-1
D: TRBD1
DNA: TGCAGTGCTAGAGCCCACGGGACAGGTTATCAGCCCCAGCATTTT
CDR3: CSARAHGTGYQPQHF

J: TRBJ2-7
size: NA
V: TRBV9
D: TRBD2
DNA: TGTGCCAGCAGCGCCCGTAGCGGGCTAAACTACGAGCAGTACTTC
CDR3: CASSARSGLNYEQYF

J: TRBJ2-7
size: NA
V: TRBV29-1
D: TRBD1
DNA: TGCAGCGTTGAACAGGGGGCCTACGAGCAGTACTTC
CDR3: CSVEQGAYEQYF

J: TRBJ2-7
size: once
V: TRBV20-1
D: TRBD2
DNA: TGCAGTGCTAGACTTTTCAGCGGGAGAACTCGGTATGAGCAGTACTTC
CDR3: CSARLFSGRTRYEQYF